The 25 T cell receptor beta chains given below trace back to one sample, sequenced in a study of prognosis after radiotherapy for stage I lung cancer. From genomic DNA, TCR beta CDR3 was amplified by two-round multiplex PCR. Initially, in first-round PCR, primers specific to each TRBV and TRBJ gene were used. TCRdb redid the calling of the multiplex PCR reads with MiXCR, one entry per CDR3 protein. The profile shows about 27,000 distinct CDR3 sequences, 30% of them singletons. The material sequenced was PBMCs, taken before or after stereotactic body radiation therapy (not recorded which). The receptors come from a donor aged 50 or older with non-small cell lung cancer.

Concerning this clonotype itself: A much larger clone lies a single base off, so this may be a read error. The chain employs TRBV20-1 and TRBJ1-1, with D uncertain. Trimming removed 7 bases from V and 0 bases from J, with 12 bases in between. CDR1 is DFQATT, CDR2 SNEGSKA, per germline (reference sequence). The CDR3 runs to 13 residues. CDR3 DNA sequence: TGCAGTGTCGTCTTGGCCGTGAACACTGAAGCTTTCTTT. This translates into CSVVLAVNTEAFF.

As to this clonotype: Since a much larger clone is just one base distant, this may be a read error. The CDR3 end shows no conserved phenylalanine or tryptophan, and so a read error is likely. The rearrangement joins TRBV11-3 to TRBJ2-1, with a tentative D call TRBD1 (6 bases). The CDR3 is 14 residues long. Germline values: CDR1 SGHNT, CDR2 YENEEA. V gave up 7 bases and J gave up 2 bases, with 12 bases separating them. The CDR3 bases are TGTGCCAGCACCGAACAGGGCACCTACAATGAGCAGTTCCTC. It translates to CASTEQGTYNEQFL.

This clonotype appeared many times. The V call is TRBV6-4, the J call TRBJ2-7; D gene ambiguous. CDR1 and CDR2 (germline): MRHNA, SNTAGT. The CDR3 totals 18 residues. V was clipped by 9 bases and J by 5 bases, with 32 bases between them. The CDR3 DNA reads TGTGCCAGTATTGAGGCAGGTAGGAACTTTGGTCTTTGGAACGAGCAGTACTTC. Translating it yields CASIEAGRNFGLWNEQYF.

This clonotype was observed at least ten times. The chain couples TRBV11-2 to TRBJ2-1; 9 bases align to TRBD2. Germline values: CDR1 SGHAT, CDR2 FQNNGV. This CDR3 region has 16 residues. With V trimmed by 4 bases and J by 8 bases, 12 bases remained unmatched. Here the CDR3 reads CASSSRGGGAWDEQFF. CDR3 sequence (DNA): TGTGCCAGCAGCTCCCGGGGCGGGGGGGCCTGGGATGAGCAGTTCTTC. Filled out from reference TRBV11-2 and TRBJ2-1, the complete variable domain reads EAGVAQSPRYKIIEKRQSVAFWCNPISGHATLYWYQQILGQGPKLLIQFQNNGVVDDSQLPKDRFSAERLKGVDSTLKIQPAKLEDSAVYLCASSSRGGGAWDEQFFGPGTRLTVL.

With respect to this clonotype: A much larger clone differs by one base, so this may be a read error. The chain uses TRBV5-1 and TRBJ1-6; 8 bases line up with TRBD1. Germline values: CDR1 SGHRS, CDR2 YFSETQ. With V trimmed by 10 bases and J by 5 bases, 11 bases remained unmatched. The CDR3 totals 15 residues. This CDR3 reads CAGKVVQGDNSPLHF. The CDR3 coding sequence is TGCGCCGGCAAGGTGGTACAGGGGGATAATTCACCCCTCCACTTT.

The V and J genes are TRBV12-5 and TRBJ1-2; D is perhaps TRBD1 (5 bases). Trimming took off 1 base at V and 6 bases at J, with 12 bases between the two ends. The germline gives CDR1 LGHNT, CDR2 FRNRAP. The CDR3 is 14 amino acids. Here the CDR3 DNA reads TGTGCTAGTGGTTTGGGGTCAGGGTGCAATGGCTACACCTTC. Amino acid sequence: CASGLGSGCNGYTF.

The sample holds many counts of this clonotype. The chain couples TRBV29-1 to TRBJ2-1; no definite D call. The germline V gene has CDR1 SQVTM and CDR2 ANQGSEA. Trimming took off 5 bases at V and 0 bases at J, with 11 bases between the two ends. The CDR3 consists of 14 residues. The CDR3 nucleotides read TGCAGCGTTCAAGCTGGTAGCTCCTACAATGAGCAGTTCTTC. Protein: CSVQAGSSYNEQFF.

This clonotype was counted between two and nine times. This may stem from a read error, because a much larger clone lies one nucleotide away. The DNA of the CDR3 is TGTGCCAGCAGCTGGGGGGACCGATGGCCCTATGGCTACACCTTC. It yields the protein CASSWGDRWPYGYTF. The rearrangement links TRBV5-4 to TRBJ1-2; a weak D match, TRBD1 (5 bases). Germline CDR1 SGHNT, CDR2 YYREEE (reference sequence). The CDR3 covers 15 residues. V lost 3 bases to trimming and J lost 4 bases, with 16 bases between them.

The chain carries TRBV11-2 and TRBJ2-7; 14 bases line up with TRBD2. This CDR3 has 16 amino acids. V was clipped by 3 bases and J by 2 bases; unmatched bases: 3. Germline assignment: CDR1 SGHAT and CDR2 FQNNGV. The CDR3 here is CASSLGLAGVPYEQYF. The CDR3 nucleotides are TGTGCCAGCAGCTTGGGACTAGCGGGAGTTCCCTACGAGCAGTACTTC.

This clonotype was found once. V is TRBV27 and J is TRBJ2-2; perhaps TRBD2 as D (6 bases). This CDR3 has 16 amino acids. Germline V CDR1 and CDR2: MNHEY, SMNVEV (reference sequence). Trimming removed 5 bases at V and 7 bases at J, with 20 bases between. CDR3 in amino acids: CASSPKGLVWSGELFF. DNA of the CDR3: TGTGCCAGCAGTCCTAAGGGACTGGTTTGGAGCGGGGAGCTGTTTTTT.

Ten or more counts support this clonotype. CDR3 in amino acids: CSASASGRAGEQYF. CDR3 sequence (DNA): TGCAGTGCTAGCGCTAGCGGGAGGGCCGGGGAGCAGTACTTC. V usage is TRBV20-1 and J usage is TRBJ2-7; 12 nucleotides agree with TRBD2. From germline, CDR1 is DFQATT and CDR2 SNEGSKA (reference sequence). The CDR3 covers 14 residues. V shed 3 bases, J shed 7 bases, and the junction held 7 bases outside the gene matches.

This clonotype was observed at least ten times. The chain is built from TRBV20-1 and TRBJ2-5, with TRBD2 matching 8 bases. Germline CDR1 reads DFQATT; CDR2 reads SNEGSKA (reference sequence). The CDR3 extends over 14 amino acids. Trimming cost V 3 bases and J 5 bases; bases outside gene matches: 8. CDR3 loop: CSASGGGLGETQYF. In DNA form, the CDR3 reads TGCAGTGCTAGCGGGGGGGGCCTTGGGGAGACCCAGTACTTC.

Concerning this clonotype itself: A read error may explain this, as a much larger clone is one base away. CDR3 in DNA: TGTACCAGCAGCGTAGGGGGGTACGGCTACACCTTC. It encodes CTSSVGGYGYTF. The rearrangement uses TRBV9 and TRBJ1-2, with D possibly matching TRBD1 (6 bases). The germline gives CDR1 SGDLS, CDR2 YYNGEE. The CDR3 sequence is 12 residues long.

This clonotype was observed many times. The rearrangement uses TRBV6-5 and TRBJ1-2, with TRBD1 matching over 9 bases. Trimming took 1 base from V and 6 from J; bases not matched to a gene: 6. Germline-derived CDR1 and CDR2 are MNHEY and SVGAGI. This CDR3 contains 15 residues. Here the CDR3 reads CASSYLTGTGNGYTF. The DNA of the CDR3 is TGTGCCAGCAGTTACTTAACCGGGACAGGGAATGGCTACACCTTC.

This clonotype came up many times. The chain links TRBV5-6 to TRBJ1-6, with D tentatively TRBD1 (5 bases). Trimming stripped 2 bases from V and 6 bases from J, with 12 bases between. The CDR3 spans 15 residues. The germline CDR1 and CDR2 sequences are SGHDT and YYEEEE. The CDR3 loop is CASSFGVGGNSPLHF. In DNA form, the CDR3 reads TGTGCCAGCAGCTTCGGAGTTGGGGGTAATTCACCCCTCCACTTT.

This clonotype was picked up many times. The rearrangement links TRBV18 to TRBJ2-1; no definite D call. CDR1 and CDR2 from the germline V gene are KGHSH and LQKENI. CDR3 size: 16 residues. The V gene lost 1 base and the J gene lost 5 bases, with 15 bases spanning the gap. CDR3 in amino acids: CASSPRDSAPNNEQFF. The CDR3, as DNA: TGTGCCAGCTCACCACGTGACTCAGCACCCAACAATGAGCAGTTCTTC.

This clonotype showed up many times. The chain couples TRBV29-1 to TRBJ2-7; D possibly corresponds to TRBD1 (6 bases). The CDR3 spans 12 residues. Between the trimmed V and J ends, which lost 4 bases and 1 base, there was a span of 8 bases. CDR1 and CDR2 (germline): SQVTM, ANQGSEA. The CDR3: CSVVTGSYEQYF. The CDR3 region has the DNA TGCAGCGTTGTCACAGGGTCCTACGAGCAGTACTTC.

The chain carries TRBV6-5 and TRBJ2-6, with D possibly matching TRBD2 (6 bases). CDR1 and CDR2 from the germline V gene are MNHEY and SVGAGI. CDR3 length: 14 residues. Trimming took off 4 bases at V and 4 bases at J, with 8 bases between the two ends. CDR3 sequence: CASSWEAGANVLTF. The CDR3 DNA is TGTGCCAGCAGTTGGGAGGCAGGGGCCAACGTCCTGACTTTC.

The V gene is TRBV12-3 or TRBV12-4, the J gene TRBJ1-2; 9 bases are shared with TRBD1. Trimming removed 5 bases from V and 3 bases from J; junction bases left unmatched: 10. The CDR3 loop spans 16 amino acids. CDR3 sequence: CASSASGTGFDYGYTF. The CDR3 coding sequence is TGTGCCAGCAGTGCTTCCGGGACAGGGTTTGACTATGGCTACACCTTC.

This clonotype was seen repeatedly, ten times or more. The chain joins TRBV28 to TRBJ1-1, with unresolved D. V lost 5 bases, J lost 5 bases, and 15 bases lay in between. Germline values: CDR1 MDHEN, CDR2 SYDVKM. This CDR3 region has 14 residues. The DNA of the CDR3 is TGTGCCAGCAGTGATTACGGGGTGTATACTGAAGCTTTCTTT. Translated, it gives CASSDYGVYTEAFF.

This clonotype has just a few counts. One base separates it from a far larger clone, so it is likely a read error. This chain links TRBV6-4 with TRBJ2-6; tentatively, D is TRBD1 (5 bases). The CDR3 is 17 residues long. The germline gives CDR1 MRHNA, CDR2 SNTAGT. The V end was cut by 7 bases, the J end by 0 bases, with 16 bases between. CDR3 residues: CASTQQVLSSGANVLTF. The CDR3 nucleotides read TGTGCCAGCACCCAACAGGTATTGAGCTCTGGGGCCAACGTCCTGACTTTC.

This clonotype was seen only a few times. The CDR3 loop reads CASSPGHLDSATGELFF. The CDR3 nucleotides read TGCGCCAGCAGCCCGGGTCACCTTGATTCGGCCACCGGGGAGCTGTTTTTT. This chain joins TRBV5-1 and TRBJ2-2; D call uncertain. V was clipped by 4 bases and J by 4 bases, with 20 bases between them. The CDR3 is made up of 17 amino acids. Germline V gives CDR1 SGHRS, CDR2 YFSETQ.

This clonotype appeared many times. The DNA for the CDR3 is TGTGCCAGCAGCTTGCAAGGGGGAAGCTCTGGAAACACCATATATTTT. Protein sequence: CASSLQGGSSGNTIYF. V usage is TRBV5-4 and J usage is TRBJ1-3, with D perhaps TRBD1 (6 bases). The CDR3 is 16 residues long. Trimming pared 1 base from V and 0 bases from J, leaving 11 bases between. Germline loops: CDR1 SGHNT, CDR2 YYREEE (reference sequence). Filled out from reference TRBV5-4 and TRBJ1-3, the complete variable domain reads ETGVTQSPTHLIKTRGQQVTLRCSSQSGHNTVSWYQQALGQGPQFIFQYYREEENGRGNFPPRFSGLQFPNYSSELNVNALELDDSALYLCASSLQGGSSGNTIYFGEGSWLTVV.

The CDR3 reads CASSEAMRGDQPQHF. The CDR3 coding sequence is TGTGCCAGCAGTGAAGCGATGAGGGGGGACCAGCCCCAGCATTTT. The chain combines TRBV6-2 or TRBV6-3 with TRBJ1-5, with D possibly matching TRBD1 (6 bases). The CDR3 loop spans 15 amino acids. CDR1 is MNHEY and CDR2 is SVGEGT in the germline V gene. V was clipped by 5 bases and J by 7 bases, with 18 bases between them.

With respect to this clonotype: A much larger clonotype is one base distant, so this may be a read error. The gene calls are TRBV19 and TRBJ2-1; 9 positions match TRBD2. The CDR3 loop spans 14 amino acids. V gave up 7 bases and J gave up 9 bases; unmatched junction bases: 10. The germline V gene has CDR1 LNHDA and CDR2 SQIVND (reference sequence). The CDR3 loop is CASTSSLAGFEQFF. In nucleotides, the CDR3 is TGTGCCAGTACCTCCTCGCTAGCGGGATTTGAGCAGTTCTTC.